This entry describes one TCR beta chain. Its specificity is unknown. The data originate from a study of T cell repertoires in cytomegalovirus infection. The overall study: Public TCR beta signature analysis indicated the presence of both CMV infection and matching HLA type.

One entry per CDR3 protein, called by TCRdb with MiXCR from the reads. Of 450,000 to 650,000 distinct CDR3 sequences in the sample, roughly 29% were seen once. V lost 2 bases and J lost 8; bases outside the gene matches: 18. This CDR3 is built from 17 residues. Study-wide findings and caveats: Cumulative frequency (of public TCR beta family members) identified carriers of CMV plus the relevant HLA. CMV-specific TCR beta clonotypes restricted by HLA-C were the ones dominating the ex vivo response.

This sequence was found in a human donor in good health (CMV status not recorded). Some clones in this sample may be carry-over from other donors' samples. The chain uses TRBV12-3 or TRBV12-4 and TRBJ2-7, with 7 bases aligning to TRBD1. The sequenced sample was PBMCs. The CDR3 bases are TGTGCCAGCAGTTTATGGGGGCCCGACAGGGCGCTTTACAAGCAGTACGTC. It is translated as CASSLWGPDRALYKQYV.